This T cell receptor beta chain comes out of a study of blood T cells in healthy people across ages. Trimming stripped 4 bases from V and 3 bases from J, with 15 bases between. The CDR3 spans 15 residues. Germline assignment: CDR1 ENHRY and CDR2 SYGVKD. This clonotype has more than one count but fewer than ten. Every sample had a minimum of 6 million PBMCs isolated. Sample-barcoded 5' priming and a J-beta primer mix drove a second PCR of about 7 to 12 cycles. Each cDNA molecule was tagged by a template-switch adaptor that had 12 random nucleotides. TCRdb itself ran the 5' RACE reads through MiXCR, one entry per CDR3 protein. This sample has 1.5 million to 2 million distinct CDR3 sequences, with roughly 43% found just once.

The chain has TRBV10-3 and TRBJ2-5, with a tentative D call TRBD2 (6 bases). The TCR comes from a human donor in good health. Input material: blood. This CDR3 reads CAISGGAGSKETQYF. CDR3 DNA sequence: TGTGCCATCAGTGGAGGGGCGGGGAGTAAAGAGACCCAGTACTTC.